These 17 T cell receptor beta chains share one sample of origin, sequenced in a study of T cells in Graves' hyperthyroidism and ophthalmopathy. Amplification of TCR beta CDR3 regions was performed using RNA transcripts as template. During a first-round RT-PCR of the TCR CDR3, the HTBI primer set was used. Each CDR3 protein gets one entry after TCRdb re-called the multiplex PCR reads with MiXCR. Among hundreds of thousands of distinct CDR3 sequences listed, less than 20% were seen once. The sequenced sample was blood. The origin of the receptors is a woman aged 18-35 years with Graves' hyperthyroidism.

At least ten counts were recorded for this clonotype. V and J are TRBV28 and TRBJ2-3; the match to TRBD2 covers 8 bases. With V trimmed by 0 bases and J by 5 bases, 7 bases remained unmatched. CDR3 size: 16 residues. CDR1 and CDR2 from the germline V gene are MDHEN and SYDVKM. CDR3 sequence: CASSLWAGGSQDTQYF. As DNA, the CDR3 is TGTGCCAGCAGTTTATGGGCGGGGGGTTCACAAGATACGCAGTATTTT.

The genes are TRBV3-1 and TRBJ2-6, with D perhaps TRBD1 (6 bases). The ends were cut back, 6 bases at V and 12 bases at J, with 15 bases in the middle. Germline V lookup: CDR1 LGHDT, CDR2 YNNKEL (reference sequence). CDR3 length equals 13 residues. DNA of the CDR3: TGTGCCAGCAGTGACAGGACGGTTGGCGTCCTGACTTTC. It yields the protein CASSDRTVGVLTF. The full variable domain, completed using reference TRBV3-1 and TRBJ2-6, is DTAVSQTPKYLVTQMGNDKSIKCEQNLGHDTMYWYKQDSKKFLKIMFSYNNKELIINETVPNRFSPKSPDKAHLNLHINSLELGDSAVYFCASSDRTVGVLTFGAGSRLTVL.

This clonotype occurred many times. The V gene is TRBV20-1, the J gene TRBJ2-5; a weak D match, TRBD2 (6 bases). The CDR3 length is 14 residues. Germline V gene sequence: CDR1 DFQATT, CDR2 SNEGSKA (reference sequence). The CDR3 sequence is CTAHKRRGQETQYF. As DNA, the CDR3 is TGCACCGCCCATAAGCGGCGGGGACAAGAGACCCAGTACTTC.

This clonotype appeared once. The J gene is TRBJ2-2, the V gene TRBV12-3 or TRBV12-4; 7 nucleotides match TRBD2. CDR3 length equals 16 residues. V lost 6 bases to trimming and J lost 1 base; unmatched junction nucleotides: 8. CDR3 sequence (DNA): TGTGCCAGCAGGACCCTTCTAGCGGAGAACACCGGGGAGCTGTTTTTT. Translation gives CASRTLLAENTGELFF.

This clonotype was counted many times. This chain uses TRBV29-1 with TRBJ2-5, with D possibly being TRBD1 (5 bases). CDR1 SQVTM and CDR2 ANQGSEA come from the germline V gene. The CDR3 extends over 14 amino acids. V was pared by 8 bases and J by 6 bases, with 22 bases between. CDR3: CSSEGAQGQKTQYF. In DNA, the CDR3 is TGCAGCTCGGAAGGGGCCCAAGGGCAGAAGACCCAGTACTTC.

The chain joins TRBV6-1 to TRBJ2-3, with TRBD1 identical over 7 bases. Unmatched junction bases numbered 12, after V lost 1 base and J lost 14 bases. The CDR3 is made up of 14 amino acids. Germline assignment: CDR1 MNHNS and CDR2 SASEGT. Here the CDR3 DNA reads TGTGCCAGCAGTGAAGGGACAGGATGGGATACGGGGTATTTT. Protein: CASSEGTGWDTGYF.

V is TRBV4-1 and J is TRBJ2-4; the D is unclear. This CDR3 contains 15 residues. V was cut by 4 bases and J by 0 bases, with 10 bases left in between. The germline V gene encodes CDR1 MGHRA and CDR2 YSYEKL. The CDR3 loop is CASSPLPGAKNIQYF. DNA of the CDR3: TGCGCCAGCAGCCCTTTGCCGGGAGCCAAAAACATTCAGTACTTC.

This clonotype was found many times. The chain links TRBV9 to TRBJ2-5; D remains unclear. Germline V gives CDR1 SGDLS, CDR2 YYNGEE. Trimming cost V 0 bases and J 1 base, with 4 bases left between them. CDR3 length equals 13 residues. The CDR3 sequence is CASSVESQETQYF. DNA of the CDR3: TGTGCCAGCAGCGTAGAGTCCCAAGAGACCCAGTACTTC.

Comment on this clonotype: With a much larger clone just one base away, this may be a read error. This CDR3 is CASSQRYETPHTQYF. The CDR3 nucleotides are TGTGCCAGCAGCCAACGATATGAAACTCCTCATACGCAGTATTTT. This chain uses TRBV3-1 with TRBJ2-3; D is undetermined. The CDR3 has 15 residues. V shed 2 bases and J shed 7 bases, with 16 bases lying between them. Germline assignment: CDR1 LGHDT and CDR2 YNNKEL (reference sequence).

This chain joins TRBV7-2 and TRBJ2-7; TRBD2 aligns across 10 bases. J gave up 3 bases and V 5 bases, and 4 bases lay outside the gene matches. This CDR3 is built from 14 residues. Germline CDR1 and CDR2: SGHTA and FQGNSA. CDR3 sequence: CTSSATSGNYEQYF. CDR3 nucleotide sequence: TGTACCAGCAGCGCAACTAGCGGGAACTACGAGCAGTACTTC.

This clonotype was recorded many times. The chain links TRBV13 to TRBJ2-3; 7 positions match TRBD1. Germline-derived CDR1 and CDR2 are PRHDT and FYEKMQ (reference sequence). J gave up 3 bases and V 0 bases, and 3 bases lay outside the gene matches. This CDR3 is built from 15 residues. CDR3 residues: CASSLGYRGTDTQYF. The CDR3 bases are TGTGCCAGCAGCTTAGGTTACAGGGGAACAGATACGCAGTATTTT.

This clonotype has ten or more counts. The V and J genes are TRBV7-3 and TRBJ2-1, with 14 bases identical to TRBD2. This CDR3 contains 14 residues. Germline CDR1 reads SGHTA; CDR2 reads FQGTGA. J lost 10 bases, V lost 3 bases, and 2 bases had no gene match. The chain's CDR3 is CASSFGTSGSEQFF. The CDR3, as DNA: TGTGCCAGCAGCTTCGGGACTAGCGGGAGCGAGCAGTTCTTC.

This clonotype was detected a few times. J is TRBJ2-3 and V is TRBV7-3; D is possibly TRBD1 (6 bases). Germline CDR1 is SGHTA and CDR2 is FQGTGA. The CDR3 has 13 amino acids. Trimming removed 5 bases at V and 6 bases at J, with 12 bases between. CDR3 residues: CASSVGQKDTQYF. CDR3 in DNA: TGTGCCAGCAGCGTAGGACAGAAGGATACGCAGTATTTT.

The chain is built from TRBV25-1 and TRBJ1-1, with 8 bases lining up with TRBD1. V lost 4 bases, J lost 8 bases, and 9 bases stayed unmatched. This CDR3 is 14 amino acids long. Germline-derived CDR1 and CDR2 are MGHDK and SYGVNS. CDR3 loop: CASSAGGLLGEAFF. The CDR3 DNA follows: TGTGCCAGCAGTGCAGGGGGCTTATTAGGGGAAGCTTTCTTT.

This clonotype was counted ten times or more. The chain carries TRBV28 and TRBJ1-6, with 7 bases lining up with TRBD1. The V segment lost 6 bases and the J segment 10 bases; nucleotides outside the gene matches: 24. The germline gives CDR1 MDHEN, CDR2 SYDVKM. The CDR3 totals 19 residues. This CDR3 reads CASRPLKTGAGPWGSPLHF. In nucleotides, the CDR3 is TGTGCCAGCAGACCCCTAAAAACAGGGGCTGGGCCCTGGGGATCACCCCTCCACTTT.

This clonotype turned up a few times. The chain links TRBV27 to TRBJ2-2; D might be TRBD2 (6 bases). CDR1 is MNHEY and CDR2 is SMNVEV in the germline V gene (reference sequence). Between the trimmed V and J ends, which lost 4 bases and 4 bases, there was a span of 16 bases. The CDR3 consists of 16 residues. The DNA of the CDR3 is TGTGCCAGCAGTTCCGGGGGTAGCGTGGGCACCGGGGAGCTGTTTTTT. Translation: CASSSGGSVGTGELFF.

The chain employs TRBV20-1 and TRBJ2-1; D is perhaps TRBD2 (6 bases). Germline V gene data show CDR1 as DFQATT and CDR2 as SNEGSKA (reference sequence). V lost 3 bases and J lost 10, with 22 bases in between. The CDR3 totals 15 residues. CDR3 loop: CSASKGLSWGYEQFF. The DNA of the CDR3 is TGCAGTGCTAGCAAGGGACTCTCTTGGGGCTACGAGCAGTTCTTC.